This TCR beta chain was obtained from a study of blood T cell repertoires in COVID-19. Turning to the study itself: PBMCs, B-cell-depleted T cells, or T cells provided the cDNA or gDNA that made up the material.

Sequencing was performed with immunoSEQ multiplex PCR; in TCRdb, only in-frame clones are kept and a portion is missing. This table holds roughly 220,000 clones, around four fifths found once. The origin of this receptor is a man aged 25 to 40 with active or convalescent COVID-19. The material sequenced was peripheral blood.

The CDR3 bases are TGTGCCAGCAGCAACCGGGACAGCACCGGGGAGCTGTTTTTT. It specifies CASSNRDSTGELFF. The chain carries TRBV7-9 and TRBJ2-2, with TRBD1 identical over 7 bases. The CDR3 is 14 residues long. Germline loops: CDR1 SEHNR, CDR2 FQNEAQ (reference sequence). Trimming removed 5 bases from V and 4 bases from J; junction bases left unmatched: 4.